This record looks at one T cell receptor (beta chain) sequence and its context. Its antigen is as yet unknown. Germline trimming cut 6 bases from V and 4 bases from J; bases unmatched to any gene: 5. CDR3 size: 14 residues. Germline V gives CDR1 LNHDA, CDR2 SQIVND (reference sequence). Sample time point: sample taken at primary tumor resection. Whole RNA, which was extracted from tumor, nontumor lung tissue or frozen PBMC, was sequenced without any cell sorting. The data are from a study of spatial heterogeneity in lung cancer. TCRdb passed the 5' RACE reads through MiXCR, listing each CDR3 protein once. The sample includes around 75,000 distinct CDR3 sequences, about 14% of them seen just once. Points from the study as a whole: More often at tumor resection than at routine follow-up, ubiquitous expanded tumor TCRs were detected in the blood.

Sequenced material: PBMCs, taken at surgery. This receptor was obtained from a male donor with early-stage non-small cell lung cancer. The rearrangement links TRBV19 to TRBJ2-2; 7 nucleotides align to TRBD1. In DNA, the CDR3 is TGTGCCAGTAGGTTGACAGGGACCACCGGGGAGCTGTTTTTT. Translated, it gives CASRLTGTTGELFF.